This paragraph covers one T cell receptor (beta chain) sequence. The sample is drawn from a study of cytomegalovirus exposure and HLA in healthy donors. The germline V gene has CDR1 MDHEN and CDR2 SYDVKM. The CDR3 contains 13 residues. Primers for the PCR totalled 60 Vbeta and 13 Jbeta. Assay used: immunoSEQ multiplex PCR; TCRdb lists only in-frame clones, some missing. The repertoire has 150,000 to 250,000 clones, around four fifths of them found once; the top ten carry 6.5%. The TCR was taken from a woman aged 45-59 years in good health and CMV-seropositive. Sequencing used PBMCs. The chain is built from TRBV28 and TRBJ1-3, with D perhaps matching TRBD1 (6 bases). The CDR3 DNA sequence: TGTCGAACTGGGGGCAGGGCGGGAAACACCATATATTTT. Its protein product is CRTGGRAGNTIYF.